Ten or more counts support the clone carrying this T cell receptor (beta chain). From approximately 430 ng of RNA, a library with molecular barcoded alpha/delta and beta/gamma adaptors was made. TCRdb passed the reads through MiXCR, listing each CDR3 protein once. Seen here are 90,000 to 95,000 distinct CDR3 sequences, about a fifth observed once, and the top ten hold 9.5% to 12%. These data belong to a study of read filtering for tumor transcriptome and immune sequencing. At the level of the study: Per sample, TCR-region reads ranged about 4.05 to 11 million by IR-seq, roughly 80 to 1273 by RNA-seq.

This TCR came from a donor aged 40 or older with multiple myeloma. What was sequenced was a population of CD138-negative cells sorted from bone marrow.

CDR3 protein: CASSYRGENTEAFF. The CDR3 nucleotides read TGTGCCAGCAGTTACCGAGGGGAGAACACTGAAGCTTTCTTT. The chain employs TRBV27 and TRBJ1-1; TRBD1 might be the D (5 bases). The CDR3 contains 14 residues. Germline lookup yields CDR1 MNHEY and CDR2 SMNVEV (reference sequence). Trimming stripped 4 bases from V and 1 base from J, with 10 bases between.